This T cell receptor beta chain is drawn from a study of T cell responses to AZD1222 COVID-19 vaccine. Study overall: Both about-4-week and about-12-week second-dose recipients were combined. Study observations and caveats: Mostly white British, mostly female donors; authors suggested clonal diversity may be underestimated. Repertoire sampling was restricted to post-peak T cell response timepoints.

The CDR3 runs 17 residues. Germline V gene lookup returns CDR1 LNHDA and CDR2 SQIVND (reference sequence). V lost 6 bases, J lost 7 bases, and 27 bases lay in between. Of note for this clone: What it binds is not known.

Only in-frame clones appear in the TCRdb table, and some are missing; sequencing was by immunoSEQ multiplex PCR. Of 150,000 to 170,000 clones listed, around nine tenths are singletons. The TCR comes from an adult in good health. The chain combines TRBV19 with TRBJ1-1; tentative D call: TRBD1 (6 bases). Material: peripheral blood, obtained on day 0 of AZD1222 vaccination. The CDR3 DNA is TGTGCCAGTAGCCCCATGGGGTTGGGAGGGAAGGGGGTTGAAGCTTTCTTT. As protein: CASSPMGLGGKGVEAFF.